Listed here are 20 T cell receptor beta chains from one sample, sequenced in a study of tissue T cells after allogeneic stem cell transplantation. The assay was immunoSEQ multiplex PCR, and TCRdb's table has in-frame clones only and misses some. The sample contains nearly 50,000 clones, nearly 75% of which appear only once. The source material was sorted cells pooled from one or two spleens. Receptors were obtained from a pool of C57BL/6 mice in good health.

Concerning this clone: Here the gene names and germline are mouse. The read halts 1 residue ahead of the CDR3 end, with the missing end drawn from the germline J gene. V gene TRBV14 combines with J gene TRBJ2-4; TRBD1 agrees at 9 bases. Trimming at V came to 4 bases and at J to 1 base, leaving 7 bases not matched to a gene. The CDR3 spans 16 residues. Per the germline V gene, CDR1 is SGHDT and CDR2 is FRDEAV. Incomplete CDR3 DNA: TGTGCCAGCAGTCCCTGGGACAGGGAAGGTCAAAACACCTTGTAC. Translated: CASSPWDREGQNTLY. In full, the CDR3 reads CASSPWDREGQNTLYF.

Points on this clone: Each gene name is a mouse one. The CDR3 goes on 1 residue after the read ends, and that part is filled in from the germline J gene. V gene TRBV31 combines with J gene TRBJ2-3; D is possibly TRBD1 (5 bases). The CDR3 is made up of 12 amino acids. V gave up 3 bases and J gave up 1 base, with 5 bases separating them. The germline gives CDR1 GKSSPN, CDR2 SITVG. CDR3 sequence reads: CAWRQGAETLYF. The sequenced CDR3 bases are TGTGCCTGGAGACAGGGTGCAGAAACGCTGTAT.

As regards this clone: The listed genes are named as in mouse. The read comes to an end 1 residue before the CDR3 does, leaving the germline J gene to fill in the end. The J gene is TRBJ2-7, the V gene TRBV17; 9 positions agree with TRBD2. The CDR3 consists of 14 residues. V lost 1 base and J lost 7; bases outside the gene matches: 5. The germline V gene encodes CDR1 MNHDT and CDR2 YYDKIL. CDR3 sequence reads: CASSRVGGRWEQYF. The CDR3 DNA, read in part, is TGTGCTAGCAGTAGAGTGGGGGGGCGTTGGGAACAGTAC.

A remark on this clone: Genes and germline are mouse. The read falls 1 residue short of the CDR3 end, and the missing part is taken from the germline J gene. The J gene is TRBJ1-2, the V gene TRBV31, with D possibly matching TRBD1 (6 bases). This CDR3 is built from 11 residues. Trimming stripped 5 bases from V and 2 bases from J, with 6 bases between. Per the germline V gene, CDR1 is GKSSPN and CDR2 is SITVG. The sequenced CDR3 bases are TGTGCCTGGGGACAGAACTCCGACTACACC. Amino acid sequence: CAWGQNSDYT. The whole CDR3 protein reads CAWGQNSDYTF.

This clone was seen just once. Here the gene names and germline are mouse. Read data end 1 residue before the CDR3 end; the end is taken from the germline J gene. The chain combines TRBV3 with TRBJ1-3; weak D call: TRBD1 (6 bases). This CDR3 spans 15 amino acids. Per germline, CDR1 SNHLY and CDR2 FYNGKV (reference sequence). V was trimmed by 4 bases and J by 0 bases, leaving 10 bases between them. The part of the CDR3 DNA that was read is TGTGCCAGCAGCTCAGGGGCCTCTTCTGGAAATACGCTCTAT. Translation gives CASSSGASSGNTLY. The entire CDR3 is CASSSGASSGNTLYF.

Details on this clone: Gene names and germline match the mouse. The CDR3 end falls 1 residue outside the read, so it is completed with the germline J gene. The chain is built from TRBV26 and TRBJ1-3; tentative D call: TRBD1 (5 bases). This CDR3 is 13 amino acids long. The germline V gene encodes CDR1 KGHPV and CDR2 FQNQEV (reference sequence). V was cut by 5 bases and J by 0 bases, with 5 bases left in between. The CDR3 sequence is CASSGGSGNTLYF. The sequenced CDR3 bases are TGTGCCAGCAGTGGGGGTTCTGGAAATACGCTCTAT.

With regard to this clone: Genes here carry mouse names. Incomplete CDR3 DNA: TGTGCCAGCGGTGCCGACTGGGGTGGGACTGAGCAGTTC. This codes for CASGADWGGTEQF. The whole CDR3 protein is CASGADWGGTEQFF. The chain carries TRBV13-2 and TRBJ2-1; 8 positions match TRBD2. The CDR3 is cut off 1 residue early in the read; its end comes from the germline J gene. This CDR3 is built from 14 residues. Trimming at V came to 3 bases and at J to 8 bases, leaving 7 bases not matched to a gene. The germline V gene encodes CDR1 NNHNN and CDR2 SYGAGS (reference sequence).

Of note for this clone: Gene labels here are mouse ones. The read terminates 1 residue ahead of where the CDR3 ends, so the germline J gene completes it. This rearrangement joins TRBV19 to TRBJ2-5, with a possible D match to TRBD1 (5 bases). Germline CDR1 reads FNHDT; CDR2 reads SITEND (reference sequence). The length of the CDR3 is 13 residues. Between the trimmed V and J ends, which lost 5 bases and 5 bases, there was a span of 12 bases. The covered CDR3 bases are TGTGCCAGCAGCCAGCAGGGTCTAGACACCCAGTAC. This encodes CASSQQGLDTQY. In full, the CDR3 is CASSQQGLDTQYF.

This clone showed up just a few times. Germline and genes here are mouse. The read falls 1 residue short of the CDR3 end, and the missing part is taken from the germline J gene. V usage is TRBV19 and J usage is TRBJ1-5, with unresolved D. Deletions cut 2 bases from V and 0 bases from J, with 9 bases between. Germline CDR1 FNHDT, CDR2 SITEND (reference sequence). This CDR3 is 15 amino acids long. CDR3 DNA (partial): TGTGCCAGCAGTATTCGGGCCTATAACAACCAGGCTCCGCTT. Its translation: CASSIRAYNNQAPL. The full CDR3 sequence reads CASSIRAYNNQAPLF.

In regard to this clone: The gene names given are mouse names. The CDR3 is cut off 1 residue early in the read; its end comes from the germline J gene. The rearrangement links TRBV3 to TRBJ2-5, with D uncertain. The V end was cut by 0 bases, the J end by 6 bases, with 7 bases between. Per the germline V gene, CDR1 is SNHLY and CDR2 is FYNGKV (reference sequence). This CDR3 has 13 residues. CDR3 DNA (partial): TGTGCCAGCAGCTTAGCGCGCGGGGACACCCAGTAC. Residues: CASSLARGDTQY. The whole CDR3 is CASSLARGDTQYF.

This clone was counted a few times. Gene names refer to mouse genes. Coverage ceases 1 residue before the CDR3 finishes, and the germline J gene fills in the end. This same CDR3 is encoded by further DNA sequences in the sample. The chain links TRBV13-2 to TRBJ2-7, with 11 positions matching TRBD2. The CDR3 length is 13 residues. J was trimmed by 4 bases and V by 3 bases; bases with no gene match: 0. CDR1 is NNHNN and CDR2 is SYGAGS in the germline V gene (reference sequence). The CDR3 DNA, read in part, is TGTGCCAGCGGTGGGACTGGGGGGTATGAACAGTAC. It encodes CASGGTGGYEQY. The complete CDR3 protein is CASGGTGGYEQYF.

A word on this clone: Gene labels here are mouse ones. With the read ending 1 residue before the CDR3 end, the germline J gene is used to fill in that end. The chain carries TRBV19 and TRBJ1-6; the match to TRBD1 covers 8 bases. TRBJ1-6 is classed as an ORF, of uncertain function. The CDR3 has 16 amino acids. Germline CDR1 FNHDT, CDR2 SITEND (reference sequence). V shed 5 bases, J shed 0 bases, and the junction held 4 bases outside the gene matches. CDR3: CASRNRGDSYNSPLYF. The covered CDR3 bases are TGTGCCAGCAGAAACAGGGGGGATTCCTATAATTCGCCCCTCTAC.

In the case of this clone: Gene names denote mouse genes. CDR3 amino acids: CASSLGQGGGQLYF. The part of the CDR3 DNA that was read is TGTGCCAGCAGCCTCGGACAGGGCGGCGGGCAGCTCTAC. The V gene is TRBV4, the J gene TRBJ2-2; 8 bases map to TRBD1. The read ends 1 residue early relative to the CDR3; the germline J gene fills the gap. V shed 5 bases and J 7 bases; nucleotides not matched to a gene: 6. CDR1 and CDR2 from the germline V gene are LGHDT and YNNKQL (reference sequence). This CDR3 has 14 amino acids. Filled out from reference TRBV4 and TRBJ2-2, the complete variable domain reads ETAVFQTPNYHVTQVGNEVSFNCKQTLGHDTMYWYKQDSKKLLKIMFSYNNKQLIVNETVPRRFSPQSSDKAHLNLRIKSVEPEDSAVYLCASSLGQGGGQLYFGEGSKLTVL.

With regard to this clone: These gene names are mouse names. The DNA ends 1 residue before the CDR3 does, and the rest of the CDR3 is filled in from the germline J gene. This chain joins TRBV5 and TRBJ2-3, with D unclear. The ends were cut back, 0 bases at V and 1 base at J, with 2 bases in the middle. There are 13 residues in the CDR3. CDR1 is LGHNA, CDR2 YNLKQL, per germline (reference sequence). The CDR3 here is CASSQDGAETLYF. Incomplete CDR3 DNA: TGTGCCAGCAGCCAAGACGGTGCAGAAACGCTGTAT.

A remark on this clone: These gene names are mouse names. The read stops 1 residue short of the end of the CDR3; the missing end is completed from the germline J gene. The chain uses TRBV15 and TRBJ2-4, with TRBD2 matching 8 bases. The germline V gene encodes CDR1 SGHND and CDR2 FRSKSL. The J segment lost 3 bases and the V segment lost 2 bases, leaving 1 base of the junction unmatched. The CDR3 has 14 amino acids. The CDR3 here is CASSLSGGQNTLYF. CDR3 DNA, as far as it was read: TGTGCCAGCAGTTTATCTGGGGGGCAAAACACCTTGTAC.

Of note for this clone: Gene labels here are mouse ones. This same CDR3 is encoded by further DNA sequences in the sample. The CDR3 loop is CGARRGASAETLYF. The covered CDR3 bases are TGTGGTGCTCGCAGGGGGGCTAGTGCAGAAACGCTGTAT. This rearrangement joins TRBV20 to TRBJ2-3, with D perhaps matching TRBD1 or TRBD2 (7 bases each). The sequenced fragment ends 1 residue before the CDR3 boundary, so the rest is inferred from the germline J gene. Germline CDR1 is GFQATS and CDR2 is STVNSAI. This CDR3 has 14 residues. The V end lost 5 bases, the J end lost 0 bases, and 12 bases lay between the germline ends. The full variable domain, with the rest looked up from reference TRBV20 and TRBJ2-3, is GALVYQYPRRTICKSGTSMRMECQAVGFQATSVAWYRQSPQKTFELIALSTVNSAIKYEQNFTQEKFPISHPNLSFSSMTVLNAYLEDRGLYLCGARRGASAETLYFGSGTRLTVL.

Details on this clone: Any gene name here is a mouse gene name. The read gets to within 1 residue of the CDR3 end, and the germline J gene fills in the rest. The chain uses TRBV16 and TRBJ2-7, with TRBD1 identical over 12 bases. CDR1 and CDR2 from the germline V gene are SGHSA and FRNQAP. The V and J ends lost 6 bases and 7 bases, in that order; junction bases with no gene match: 4. This CDR3 contains 13 residues. The covered CDR3 bases are TGTGCAAGCAGTCGGGACAGGGGGCGAGAACAGTAC. It translates to CASSRDRGREQY. The whole CDR3 protein reads CASSRDRGREQYF.

A word on this clone: Genes here carry mouse names. The read falls 1 residue short of the CDR3 end, and the missing part is taken from the germline J gene. This sequence joins TRBV26 and TRBJ1-4; the D is unclear. The CDR3 covers 12 residues. The V end was cut by 2 bases, the J end by 7 bases, with 5 bases between. Germline V gene data show CDR1 as KGHPV and CDR2 as FQNQEV (reference sequence). The CDR3 loop is CASSLESERLFF. The DNA read from the CDR3 is TGTGCCAGCAGTCTGGAGTCCGAAAGATTATTT.

About this clone: Any gene name here is a mouse gene name. The CDR3 end is not reached by the read, which stops 1 residue before it; the germline J gene fills it in. The V and J genes are TRBV16 and TRBJ1-4; no clear D. The V and J ends lost 2 bases and 4 bases respectively, with 2 bases between them. Germline V gives CDR1 SGHSA, CDR2 FRNQAP. The CDR3 runs to 12 residues. CDR3 bases read: TGTGCAAGCAGCTTACACAACGAAAGATTATTT. Amino acids: CASSLHNERLF. The CDR3 reads in full as CASSLHNERLFF.

On this clone itself: Genes and germline are mouse. The CDR3 end is not reached by the read, which stops 1 residue before it; the germline J gene fills it in. The chain carries TRBV12-1 and TRBJ2-7; possibly TRBD1 or TRBD2 for D (6 bases each). The CDR3 runs 12 residues. In germline, CDR1 is SGHSN, CDR2 HYEKVE. Trimming took off 2 bases at V and 4 bases at J, with 8 bases between the two ends. The CDR3 loop reads CASSRGLYEQYF. The covered CDR3 bases are TGTGCCAGCTCTCGGGGGCTATATGAACAGTAC. Based on the CDR3 plus reference TRBV12-1 and TRBJ2-7, the full variable domain is DSGVVQSPRHIIKEKGGRSVLTCIPISGHSNVVWYQQTLGKELKFLIQHYEKVERDKGFLPSRFSVQQFDDYHSEMNMSALELEDSAMYFCASSRGLYEQYFGPGTRLTVL.